What follows are 28 T cell receptor beta chains derived from one specimen sequenced in a study of blood T cells in healthy people across ages. The second PCR ran 7 to 11 cycles with a sample-barcoded 5' primer and J-beta primers. MiXCR, applied by TCRdb to the 5' RACE reads, yields one record per CDR3 protein. The top ten hold 13% of the sample, which has roughly 900,000 distinct CDR3 sequences, around 46% seen once. Specimen: blood. All receptors derive from a man younger than 45 in good health.

The chain has TRBV18 and TRBJ2-7; 11 bases line up with TRBD1. The V and J ends lost 3 bases and 4 bases, in that order; junction bases with no gene match: 5. The CDR3 has 15 amino acids. Per the germline V gene, CDR1 is KGHSH and CDR2 is LQKENI. This CDR3 reads CASSPKDRGLYEQYF. CDR3 in DNA: TGTGCCAGCTCACCCAAGGACAGGGGGCTTTACGAGCAGTACTTC. The full variable domain, completed using reference TRBV18 and TRBJ2-7, is NAGVMQNPRHLVRRRGQEARLRCSPMKGHSHVYWYRQLPEEGLKFMVYLQKENIIDESGMPKERFSAEFPKEGPSILRIQQVVRGDSAAYFCASSPKDRGLYEQYFGPGTRLTVT.

The rearrangement uses TRBV5-1 and TRBJ2-3; 11 nucleotides match TRBD2. Germline lookup yields CDR1 SGHRS and CDR2 YFSETQ. This CDR3 spans 17 amino acids. V dropped 4 bases and J dropped 7; count of bases not matched to a gene: 14. The DNA for the CDR3 is TGCGCCAGCAGCCCTAAGACTAGCGGGGTTCTGGGGAATACGCAGTATTTT. Translating it yields CASSPKTSGVLGNTQYF.

This clonotype was found a few times. The rearrangement links TRBV7-2 to TRBJ2-3; 8 bases are a match to TRBD2. The V gene end was trimmed by 2 bases and the J gene end by 4 bases; junction bases not matched to a gene: 5. Germline V gene data show CDR1 as SGHTA and CDR2 as FQGNSA. The CDR3 has 15 amino acids. The CDR3 region is CASSLMRGVSDTQYF. In DNA, the CDR3 is TGTGCCAGCAGCTTAATGCGGGGGGTGTCAGATACGCAGTATTTT.

The table lists this clonotype with a few counts. This sequence joins TRBV4-1 and TRBJ2-2, with D maybe TRBD2 (5 bases). Trimming stripped 0 bases from V and 6 bases from J, with 11 bases between. This CDR3 region has 15 residues. The germline V gene has CDR1 MGHRA and CDR2 YSYEKL. Here the CDR3 DNA reads TGCGCCAGCAGCCAAGATTGGCCCGGGGCCGGGGAGCTGTTTTTT. Its protein product is CASSQDWPGAGELFF.

This clonotype was detected only a few times. The rearrangement joins TRBV7-2 to TRBJ2-3; 7 positions agree with TRBD1. The V and J ends lost 1 base and 3 bases, in that order; junction bases with no gene match: 7. Germline values: CDR1 SGHTA, CDR2 FQGNSA. CDR3 length equals 16 residues. As DNA, the CDR3 is TGTGCCAGCAGCTTAGAGGGGTACAGGGGAACAGATACGCAGTATTTT. Translating gives CASSLEGYRGTDTQYF.

The sample holds a few counts of this clonotype. V and J are TRBV29-1 and TRBJ1-1; possibly TRBD1 for D (5 bases). V was shortened by 2 bases and J by 3 bases, with 7 bases between the two germline ends. CDR3 length: 12 amino acids. Germline V gives CDR1 SQVTM, CDR2 ANQGSEA. The CDR3 nucleotides read TGCAGCGTTGAAACGGGGGACACTGAAGCTTTCTTT. As protein: CSVETGDTEAFF. The full variable domain, completed using reference TRBV29-1 and TRBJ1-1, is SAVISQKPSRDICQRGTSLTIQCQVDSQVTMMFWYRQQPGQSLTLIATANQGSEATYESGFVIDKFPISRPNLTFSTLTVSNMSPEDSSIYLCSVETGDTEAFFGQGTRLTVV.

The genes are TRBV20-1 and TRBJ2-7, with D maybe TRBD2 (5 bases). Per germline, CDR1 DFQATT and CDR2 SNEGSKA (reference sequence). The CDR3 has 12 residues. The ends were cut back, 6 bases at V and 7 bases at J, with 16 bases in the middle. The CDR3 sequence: CSARSGSGEQYF. The DNA for the CDR3 is TGCAGTGCGAGGTCAGGTTCGGGGGAGCAGTACTTC.

This clonotype was picked up a small number of times. This chain links TRBV28 with TRBJ2-7; the D gene could be TRBD1 or TRBD2 (6 bases each). Germline CDR1 MDHEN, CDR2 SYDVKM. The CDR3 consists of 13 residues. Deletions cut 8 bases from V and 2 bases from J, with 13 bases between. CDR3 in amino acids: CASRGQGPYEQYF. The DNA of the CDR3 is TGTGCCAGCCGGGGGCAGGGGCCCTACGAGCAGTACTTC.

The genes are TRBV6-5 and TRBJ1-5, with 7 bases matching TRBD1. This CDR3 spans 14 amino acids. The V segment lost 6 bases and the J segment 2 bases; nucleotides outside the gene matches: 4. In germline, CDR1 is MNHEY, CDR2 SVGAGI. CDR3 sequence reads: CASRTGKGNQPQHF. The CDR3 bases are TGTGCCAGCAGGACAGGGAAGGGCAATCAGCCCCAGCATTTT.

The J gene is TRBJ2-1, the V gene TRBV7-9; weak D call: TRBD1 (6 bases). The ends were cut back, 5 bases at V and 4 bases at J, with 15 bases in the middle. CDR1 is SEHNR and CDR2 is FQNEAQ in the germline V gene (reference sequence). This CDR3 contains 15 residues. CDR3 coding DNA: TGTGCCAGCAGCCACCAGGGACACCAATACAATGAGCAGTTCTTC. Protein product: CASSHQGHQYNEQFF.

This clonotype has a count of ten or more. This sequence joins TRBV6-1 and TRBJ2-7; 7 bases agree with TRBD1. Unmatched junction bases numbered 4, after V lost 2 bases and J lost 0 bases. CDR1 MNHNS and CDR2 SASEGT come from the germline V gene. The CDR3 has 15 residues. CDR3 nucleotide sequence: TGTGCCAGCAGTGAAATAGGGGACAGCTCCTACGAGCAGTACTTC. This sequence encodes CASSEIGDSSYEQYF.

This chain joins TRBV4-1 and TRBJ2-3; weak D call: TRBD2 (7 bases). Trimming took 1 base from V and 7 from J, leaving 21 bases between them. CDR3 length equals 17 residues. Per the germline V gene, CDR1 is MGHRA and CDR2 is YSYEKL. The CDR3 loop reads CASSQVSSGGRVYTQYF. In nucleotides, the CDR3 is TGCGCCAGCAGCCAAGTCTCTTCCGGGGGGCGGGTATATACGCAGTATTTT.

The V and J genes are TRBV6-2 or TRBV6-3 and TRBJ1-2; maybe TRBD1 (6 bases). The CDR3 totals 14 residues. The V end was cut by 7 bases, the J end by 4 bases, with 16 bases between. Germline V gene data show CDR1 as MNHEY and CDR2 as SVGEGT. The CDR3 region has the DNA TGTGCCAGCACAAGACAGGACTCCCCCTATGGCTACACCTTC. Encoded protein: CASTRQDSPYGYTF.

The chain has TRBV11-2 and TRBJ2-3; D perhaps matches TRBD2 (7 bases). Trimming removed 5 bases from V and 1 base from J, with 19 bases in between. The CDR3 sequence is 17 residues long. CDR1 is SGHAT, CDR2 FQNNGV, per germline. The CDR3 protein is CASSVRGGRTRTDTQYF. The CDR3 region has the DNA TGTGCCAGCAGCGTAAGGGGGGGAAGGACTCGCACAGATACGCAGTATTTT.

This clonotype was found a few times. This rearrangement joins TRBV28 to TRBJ1-4; 7 positions agree with TRBD1. V lost 6 bases, J lost 11 bases, and 18 bases stayed unmatched. Germline V gene sequence: CDR1 MDHEN, CDR2 SYDVKM. The CDR3 has 16 amino acids. This chain's CDR3 is CASRNSPGQRTNKLFF. The CDR3 DNA follows: TGTGCCAGCAGGAACTCACCGGGACAGCGTACCAACAAACTGTTTTTT.

The chain couples TRBV16 to TRBJ2-1; D not certain. Germline assignment: CDR1 KGHSY and CDR2 FQNENV. The CDR3 loop spans 14 amino acids. V lost 3 bases and J lost 11, with 17 bases in between. The CDR3 reads CASSQPYSTMKQFF. The CDR3 DNA reads as TGTGCCAGCAGCCAGCCTTATAGTACAATGAAGCAGTTCTTC.

The chain carries TRBV19 and TRBJ1-4, with D hard to call. The CDR3 sequence is 14 residues long. V was clipped by 7 bases and J by 5 bases, with 14 bases between them. From germline, CDR1 is LNHDA and CDR2 SQIVND (reference sequence). For the CDR3, the DNA is TGTGCCAGTACAGAGACGCGTCGCAATGAAAAACTGTTTTTT. This codes for CASTETRRNEKLFF. The variable domain in full, completed from reference TRBV19 and TRBJ1-4, reads DGGITQSPKYLFRKEGQNVTLSCEQNLNHDAMYWYRQDPGQGLRLIYYSQIVNDFQKGDIAEGYSVSREKKESFPLTVTSAQKNPTAFYLCASTETRRNEKLFFGSGTQLSVL.

This clonotype was counted ten times or more. The J gene is TRBJ1-4, the V gene TRBV7-9; no clear D gene. Looked up from germline, CDR1 is SEHNR and CDR2 is FQNEAQ (reference sequence). V shed 2 bases and J shed 2 bases, with 6 bases lying between them. The CDR3 is made up of 14 amino acids. Here the CDR3 reads CASSLTITNEKLFF. The CDR3 region has the DNA TGTGCCAGCAGCTTAACTATTACTAATGAAAAACTGTTTTTT.

V is TRBV28 and J is TRBJ2-7; 12 nucleotides align to TRBD1. The DNA end favors TRBJ2-5, so the J call may be wrong. Germline V gene lookup returns CDR1 MDHEN and CDR2 SYDVKM. This CDR3 is built from 16 residues. The CDR3 DNA is TGTGCCAGCAGTTCACCGGGACAGGGGGCTGCAGAGACCCAGTACTTC. Amino acid sequence: CASSSPGQGAAETQYF.

A few counts support this clonotype. The rearrangement joins TRBV7-2 to TRBJ2-3, with TRBD2 as a possible D gene (5 bases). The CDR3 runs to 15 residues. CDR1 is SGHTA, CDR2 FQGNSA, per germline. V gave up 4 bases and J gave up 2 bases, with 13 bases separating them. The CDR3 region has the DNA TGTGCCAGCAGCTCACAAGGAGGACCCACAGATACGCAGTATTTT. As protein: CASSSQGGPTDTQYF.

The chain employs TRBV10-3 and TRBJ1-2; unclear D gene. The germline V and J ends were trimmed by 0 bases and 8 bases, with 16 bases remaining between them. CDR3 size: 15 residues. Germline CDR1 ENHRY, CDR2 SYGVKD. DNA of the CDR3: TGTGCCATCAGTGAGTCGATGGGCGGTGGATACGGCTACACCTTC. It encodes CAISESMGGGYGYTF.

The J gene is TRBJ2-3, the V gene TRBV20-1, with D tentatively TRBD2 (5 bases). Germline V gives CDR1 DFQATT, CDR2 SNEGSKA (reference sequence). The CDR3 totals 11 residues. The ends were cut back, 7 bases at V and 6 bases at J, with 11 bases in the middle. The CDR3 sequence: CSGLASDTQYF. Here the CDR3 DNA reads TGCAGTGGGCTAGCATCGGATACGCAGTATTTT.

The chain carries TRBV30 and TRBJ1-2; 10 bases map to TRBD1. Germline V lookup: CDR1 GTSNPN, CDR2 SVGIG (reference sequence). V dropped 0 bases and J dropped 8; count of bases not matched to a gene: 9. The CDR3 covers 15 residues. In DNA, the CDR3 is TGTGCCTGGAGTGTACTCGAGGGACAGGGGCGCGGCTACACCTTC. Protein sequence: CAWSVLEGQGRGYTF.

CDR3 DNA: TGTGCCAGCAGTTACTCGCACAAGCCTTACTATGGCTACACCTTC. Its translation is CASSYSHKPYYGYTF. V and J are TRBV6-5 and TRBJ1-2; D gene unclear. V was trimmed by 0 bases and J by 3 bases, leaving 11 bases between them. Germline V gene data show CDR1 as MNHEY and CDR2 as SVGAGI. This CDR3 contains 15 residues.

The chain joins TRBV2 to TRBJ2-2; tentative D call: TRBD1 (6 bases). This CDR3 is built from 14 residues. V lost 8 bases and J lost 4, with 14 bases in between. Per germline, CDR1 SNHLY and CDR2 FYNNEI. CDR3 loop: CASDSTGSTGELFF. CDR3 nucleotide sequence: TGTGCCAGCGACTCAACAGGGTCCACCGGGGAGCTGTTTTTT.

The genes are TRBV11-1 and TRBJ1-1; D might be TRBD1 (5 bases). The V end was cut by 8 bases, the J end by 1 base, with 17 bases between. Looked up from germline, CDR1 is SGHAT and CDR2 is FQDESV (reference sequence). The CDR3 is 15 residues long. CDR3 DNA: TGTGCCAGCGCCAGGGTAGGGGAAGGGAACACTGAAGCTTTCTTT. It encodes CASARVGEGNTEAFF.

The chain uses TRBV27 and TRBJ2-3, with TRBD2 matching 11 bases. Germline assignment: CDR1 MNHEY and CDR2 SMNVEV (reference sequence). The CDR3 runs 16 residues. The J segment lost 2 bases and the V segment lost 5 bases, leaving 6 bases of the junction unmatched. The DNA for the CDR3 is TGTGCCAGCAGTCCGCGACTAGCGGGGATCACAGATACGCAGTATTTT. Translated, it gives CASSPRLAGITDTQYF.

This chain uses TRBV20-1 with TRBJ2-5; possibly TRBD1 for D (6 bases). The V and J ends lost 3 bases and 6 bases respectively, with 20 bases between them. CDR1 and CDR2 from the germline V gene are DFQATT and SNEGSKA (reference sequence). The CDR3 sequence is 15 residues long. In DNA form, the CDR3 reads TGCAGTGCTAGTCCCCTCTCAGGGGACGAAAAGACCCAGTACTTC. Protein sequence: CSASPLSGDEKTQYF.